This passage covers 26 T cell receptor beta chains from one sample sequenced in a study of blood T cell repertoires in COVID-19. Repertoires were generated with immunoSEQ multiplex PCR, while TCRdb's copy carries only in-frame clones and drops some. The sample consists of about 220,000 clones, 85% of them appearing once. Input material: peripheral blood. The source of these receptors is a woman in her 70s with COVID-19, enrolled during active disease.

The genes are TRBV14 and TRBJ1-2; tentative D call: TRBD1 (6 bases). The V gene lost 8 bases and the J gene lost 3 bases, with 13 bases spanning the gap. The germline gives CDR1 SGHDN, CDR2 FVKESK. The CDR3 is 13 amino acids. The CDR3 loop is CASGSHRDYGYTF. The CDR3 DNA reads TGTGCCAGCGGATCCCACAGGGACTATGGCTACACCTTC.

V and J are TRBV7-8 and TRBJ1-1; no reliable D call. V was shortened by 5 bases and J by 5 bases, with 12 bases between the two germline ends. The CDR3 length is 13 residues. Germline V gene sequence: CDR1 SGHVS, CDR2 FQNEAQ. CDR3 sequence: CASSNRRETEAFF. CDR3 nucleotide sequence: TGTGCCAGCAGCAACCGACGGGAGACTGAAGCTTTCTTT.

The genes are TRBV2 and TRBJ2-7, with D maybe TRBD1 (6 bases). V lost 5 bases and J 4 bases, leaving 15 bases between the germline ends. There are 14 residues in the CDR3. Germline assignment: CDR1 SNHLY and CDR2 FYNNEI. The CDR3 coding sequence is TGTGCCAGCAGTAGACCGATACAGGGATACGAGCAGTACTTC. Its translation is CASSRPIQGYEQYF.

This chain uses TRBV19 with TRBJ2-1, with D possibly TRBD2 on 5 matching bases. V was pared by 8 bases and J by 4 bases, with 21 bases between. Germline assignment: CDR1 LNHDA and CDR2 SQIVND (reference sequence). The CDR3 has 16 amino acids. The CDR3 here is CASAPLLATQYNEQFF. The DNA for the CDR3 is TGTGCCAGTGCCCCCCTCCTAGCTACTCAGTACAATGAGCAGTTCTTC.

J is TRBJ2-2 and V is TRBV10-3, with TRBD1 identical over 8 bases. V shed 3 bases and J 4 bases; nucleotides not matched to a gene: 4. The CDR3 contains 15 residues. The germline V gene encodes CDR1 ENHRY and CDR2 SYGVKD. The CDR3 loop reads CAISDDRGSTGELFF. CDR3 sequence (DNA): TGTGCCATCAGTGATGACAGGGGCTCCACCGGGGAGCTGTTTTTT.

The chain employs TRBV18 and TRBJ1-1, with D maybe TRBD1 (5 bases). The CDR3 has 15 residues. V lost 4 bases, J lost 2 bases, and 14 bases lay in between. Germline lookup yields CDR1 KGHSH and CDR2 LQKENI. CDR3 sequence (DNA): TGTGCCAGCTCACTAGCAGGGCCGAGTAACACTGAAGCTTTCTTT. Its translation: CASSLAGPSNTEAFF.

The CDR3 spells CASSQRGREAFF. The CDR3 bases are TGTGCCAGCAGCCAACGGGGGAGGGAAGCTTTCTTT. This sequence joins TRBV2 and TRBJ1-1; a weak D match, TRBD1 (5 bases). CDR3 length: 12 amino acids. Trimming stripped 6 bases from V and 8 bases from J, with 13 bases between. The germline gives CDR1 SNHLY, CDR2 FYNNEI.

This clone appeared a single time. The genes are TRBV7-3 and TRBJ2-1, with D possibly matching TRBD2 (5 bases). Germline V gives CDR1 SGHTA, CDR2 FQGTGA. This CDR3 comprises 13 residues. Trimming removed 5 bases from V and 10 bases from J, with 15 bases in between. CDR3: CASSPAGGREQFF. For the CDR3, the DNA is TGTGCCAGCAGCCCCGCGGGCGGGCGGGAGCAGTTCTTC. The full variable domain, completed using reference TRBV7-3 and TRBJ2-1, is GAGVSQTPSNKVTEKGKYVELRCDPISGHTALYWYRQSLGQGPEFLIYFQGTGAADDSGLPNDRFFAVRPEGSVSTLKIQRTERGDSAVYLCASSPAGGREQFFGPGTRLTVL.

V is TRBV4-1 and J is TRBJ2-7; 10 bases map to TRBD2. The ends lost 0 bases at V and 3 bases at J; junction bases unmatched: 5. The CDR3 is 16 residues long. CDR1 and CDR2 (germline): MGHRA, YSYEKL. The CDR3 nucleotides are TGCGCCAGCAGCCAAGACCGACTAGCGGGCCTCTACGAGCAGTACTTC. This translates into CASSQDRLAGLYEQYF.

The rearrangement links TRBV2 to TRBJ2-2; TRBD1 might be the D (5 bases). The CDR3 spans 15 residues. Germline V CDR1 and CDR2: SNHLY, FYNNEI. V lost 2 bases, J lost 5 bases, and 12 bases lay in between. CDR3 bases: TGTGCCAGCAGTGAAAAAAGGGGTTCAACCGGGGAGCTGTTTTTT. This translates into CASSEKRGSTGELFF.

The V call is TRBV27, the J call TRBJ1-4; 7 nucleotides align to TRBD1. The CDR3 extends over 15 amino acids. The ends lost 5 bases at V and 4 bases at J; junction bases unmatched: 7. Per the germline V gene, CDR1 is MNHEY and CDR2 is SMNVEV (reference sequence). The CDR3 DNA follows: TGTGCCAGCAGTCCGGGACAGAATTATAATGAAAAACTGTTTTTT. Amino acid sequence: CASSPGQNYNEKLFF.

The chain links TRBV4-1 to TRBJ1-5, with D possibly TRBD1 on 5 matching bases. Germline V gene sequence: CDR1 MGHRA, CDR2 YSYEKL. This CDR3 comprises 15 residues. The ends were cut back, 0 bases at V and 4 bases at J, with 10 bases in the middle. The CDR3 reads CASSQDYRLNQPQHF. The DNA of the CDR3 is TGCGCCAGCAGCCAAGATTACAGGTTGAATCAGCCCCAGCATTTT.

The chain couples TRBV7-2 to TRBJ1-6; TRBD1 aligns across 8 bases. CDR3 size: 18 residues. Trimming at V came to 5 bases and at J to 7 bases, leaving 16 bases not matched to a gene. The V gene's germline CDR1 is SGHTA and CDR2 FQGNSA. CDR3 region: CASSRPWGAGGGNSPLHF. The CDR3, as DNA: TGTGCCAGCAGCCGCCCGTGGGGGGCAGGGGGCGGGAATTCACCCCTCCACTTT.

The CDR3 reads CASSLLGVSGNTIYF. CDR3 sequence (DNA): TGTGCCAGCAGCTTACTCGGGGTCTCTGGAAACACCATATATTTT. The chain joins TRBV11-2 to TRBJ1-3; no reliable D call. CDR1 and CDR2 from the germline V gene are SGHAT and FQNNGV. The CDR3 is made up of 15 amino acids. V was pared by 2 bases and J by 0 bases, with 8 bases between.

DNA of the CDR3: TGTGCCAGCAGCTTGGAGAGGGGGTTTGGAACCAATGAGCAGTTCTTC. Protein: CASSLERGFGTNEQFF. The chain joins TRBV5-6 to TRBJ2-1; D possibly corresponds to TRBD1 (6 bases). This CDR3 has 16 amino acids. Germline CDR1 and CDR2: SGHDT and YYEEEE. V shed 0 bases and J shed 6 bases, with 16 bases lying between them.

The chain couples TRBV5-5 to TRBJ2-1, with TRBD2 matching over 7 bases. Germline loops: CDR1 SGHKS, CDR2 YYEKEE (reference sequence). Trimming took 0 bases from V and 4 from J; bases not matched to a gene: 1. CDR3 length: 14 amino acids. CDR3 amino acids: CASSLVGRYNEQFF. The DNA of the CDR3 is TGTGCCAGCAGCTTGGTCGGGAGGTACAATGAGCAGTTCTTC.

This chain connects TRBV5-4 to TRBJ2-2; no reliable D call. Germline V gives CDR1 SGHNT, CDR2 YYREEE (reference sequence). V lost 0 bases, J lost 1 base, and 7 bases lay in between. The length of the CDR3 is 15 residues. CDR3 sequence (DNA): TGTGCCAGCAGCTTGGGGGCAGAGAACACCGGGGAGCTGTTTTTT. This gives the protein CASSLGAENTGELFF.

The chain has TRBV5-1 and TRBJ1-3; unclear D gene. Between the trimmed V and J ends, which lost 1 base and 4 bases, there was a span of 9 bases. CDR1 and CDR2 from the germline V gene are SGHRS and YFSETQ. The CDR3 consists of 14 residues. CDR3: CASSLRGNGNTIYF. In nucleotides, the CDR3 is TGCGCCAGCAGCTTGCGAGGGAACGGAAACACCATATATTTT.

DNA for the CDR3: TGTGCCAGCAGCTTGGTGACAGGGGAGCCCTACGAGCAGTACTTC. Translated, it gives CASSLVTGEPYEQYF. The chain couples TRBV5-5 to TRBJ2-7, with TRBD1 matching 8 bases. Germline V gene lookup returns CDR1 SGHKS and CDR2 YYEKEE (reference sequence). J gave up 2 bases and V 0 bases, and 4 bases lay outside the gene matches. CDR3 length: 15 amino acids. The full variable domain, completed using reference TRBV5-5 and TRBJ2-7, is DAGVTQSPTHLIKTRGQQVTLRCSPISGHKSVSWYQQVLGQGPQFIFQYYEKEERGRGNFPDRFSARQFPNYSSELNVNALLLGDSALYLCASSLVTGEPYEQYFGPGTRLTVT.

The chain is built from TRBV24-1 and TRBJ1-2; 7 bases agree with TRBD1. The CDR3 extends over 14 amino acids. From germline, CDR1 is KGHDR and CDR2 SFDVKD. Losses at the gene ends were 3 bases for V and 8 bases for J; bases not matched to a gene: 8. DNA of the CDR3: TGTGCCACCAGTGATCGGGGGACAGACGTAGGCTACACCTTC. Encoded protein: CATSDRGTDVGYTF.

This clone was found once. The rearrangement uses TRBV18 and TRBJ2-1, with a weak D call TRBD2 (5 bases). Trimming removed 3 bases at V and 7 bases at J, with 19 bases between. The CDR3 is made up of 16 amino acids. Germline CDR1 is KGHSH and CDR2 is LQKENI. This CDR3 is CASSPRGSGTLNEQFF. CDR3 bases: TGTGCCAGCTCACCCCGAGGAAGCGGAACCCTAAATGAGCAGTTCTTC. The variable domain in full, with the rest retrieved from reference TRBV18 and TRBJ2-1, is NAGVMQNPRHLVRRRGQEARLRCSPMKGHSHVYWYRQLPEEGLKFMVYLQKENIIDESGMPKERFSAEFPKEGPSILRIQQVVRGDSAAYFCASSPRGSGTLNEQFFGPGTRLTVL.

This clone was found a few times. The J gene is TRBJ1-1, the V gene TRBV27, with 8 bases lining up with TRBD1. Losses at the gene ends were 5 bases for V and 2 bases for J; bases not matched to a gene: 7. The CDR3 extends over 15 amino acids. The germline CDR1 and CDR2 sequences are MNHEY and SMNVEV (reference sequence). For the CDR3, the DNA is TGTGCCAGCAGTCCATGGACAGGGCAAAACACTGAAGCTTTCTTT. It is translated as CASSPWTGQNTEAFF.

The V gene is TRBV11-2, the J gene TRBJ1-2, with D tentatively TRBD1 (6 bases). This CDR3 contains 13 residues. The germline gives CDR1 SGHAT, CDR2 FQNNGV. Between the trimmed V and J ends, which lost 4 bases and 6 bases, there was a span of 12 bases. CDR3 coding DNA: TGTGCCAGCAGCTCCACAGGGCTGGATGGCTACACCTTC. Its protein product is CASSSTGLDGYTF.

J is TRBJ2-1 and V is TRBV3-1 (or the pseudogene TRBV3-2); TRBD2 aligns across 15 bases. Germline assignment: CDR1 LGHDT and CDR2 YNNKEL (reference sequence). Trimming took 0 bases from V and 10 from J; bases not matched to a gene: 10. The CDR3 spans 18 residues. CDR3 in amino acids: CASSQEWTSGGANREQFF. The CDR3 bases are TGTGCCAGCAGCCAAGAATGGACTAGCGGGGGGGCGAACCGGGAGCAGTTCTTC.

V gene TRBV19 combines with J gene TRBJ1-6, with a weak D call TRBD1 (5 bases). The ends were cut back, 4 bases at V and 7 bases at J, with 14 bases in the middle. The CDR3 runs 15 residues. From germline, CDR1 is LNHDA and CDR2 SQIVND (reference sequence). In DNA form, the CDR3 reads TGTGCCAGTAGTACGCCCCCAGGGAAGAATTCACCCCTCCACTTT. It yields the protein CASSTPPGKNSPLHF.

The V and J genes are TRBV5-6 and TRBJ1-6; D may be TRBD1 (6 bases). The CDR3 spans 14 residues. The germline gives CDR1 SGHDT, CDR2 YYEEEE. V was pared by 2 bases and J by 7 bases, with 10 bases between. The CDR3 is CASSFTGKNSPLHF. In DNA form, the CDR3 reads TGTGCCAGCAGCTTTACAGGGAAAAATTCACCCCTCCACTTT.